This T cell receptor (beta chain) comes out of a study of CD8+ T cells in alopecia areata (dated by TCRdb to the late 2010s). As for the study more broadly: The treated patients, all with moderate-to-severe alopecia areata, were enrolled in an open-label pilot trial of oral tofacitinib given at 5 to 10 mg twice daily. Patients received tofacitinib for 6 to 18 months and were then followed off drug for 6 months to check for delayed response and recurrence. High-throughput TCRbeta sequencing was used to examine T cell clonal expansion in alopecia areata in both the C3H/HeJ mouse model and human patients. Scalp tissue and sorted CD4+ and CD8+ peripheral blood T cells from patchy and totalis/universalis alopecia areata patients and from healthy controls were covered by human TCRbeta sequencing. Biopsies were taken from tofacitinib-treated patients at baseline and at 4 and 24 weeks of treatment, and a later scalp biopsy was taken in several of the tofacitinib-treated patients. Clonality in the scalp was compared among normal scalp (n=4), patchy alopecia areata scalp (n=8), and alopecia totalis/universalis scalp (n=8). RNA was obtained with the PAXgene miRNA kit for fixed scalp, the miRNeasy kit for PBMCs, and the RNeasy kit for mouse skin. Amplification of TCRbeta CDR3 regions was done by immunoSEQ multiplex PCR using 35 Vbeta forward primers and 13 Jbeta reverse primers. What the study reported, not specific to this receptor: Scalp TCR repertoire analysis is complicated because resident alphabeta T cells in normal human skin are also sequenced, whereas mouse skin is dominated by gammadelta T cells. Compared with mice, TCR sequences shared between patients were less clear, possibly partly because of HLA diversity across the patient population. Compared with normal scalp, lesional scalp had higher clonality and more expanded CD8+ clones, particularly in alopecia totalis/universalis, a pattern that suggests antigenic drive.

V and J are truncated by 2 bases and 4 bases respectively, leaving an intervening sequence of 10 bases. The CDR3 starts with the cysteine, ends with the phenylalanine, and has 14 residues. The sequence is cut down to CDR3 DNA, 42 bases in frame from base 1. Via the germline V gene (reference sequence), CDR1 is SEHNR and CDR2 FQNEAQ. This clone came up a few times. What this receptor recognizes is not known. The sample holds no much larger clone one base away, and base qualities are not on file. The library was made by the immunoSEQ multiplex PCR assay. To provide template for TCR sequencing, every sample had RNA extracted and reverse transcribed into cDNA. First-strand cDNA was synthesized using SuperScript III with a 2:1 mix of oligo-dT and random hexamers. Amplification bias was assessed with a synthetic immune receptor repertoire, and residual bias was removed computationally. The paper's processing steps were these. Raw reads were preprocessed to remove errors, and CDR3 was defined by IMGT conventions from the conserved cysteine to phenylalanine. Clonality was computed by normalizing Shannon entropy by log2 of the number of productive unique TCRs and subtracting the result from 1. Whether scalp clones were CD4 or CD8 was inferred by matching scalp TCRbeta sequences against CD4 and CD8 repertoires sorted from blood. TCRdb carries this immuneACCESS record with in-frame sequences only. Its versions omit some clonotypes, under half of them owing to an unresolved V gene in the studies checked, with the rest unexplained. For V, J and clone size, that table is used; D and trimming come from the DNA. The sample table lists some 120,000 clones, around three fifths of them with a count of one. Of the sample, 4.5% falls within the top ten clones.

The time point label, read with the paper, signifies: baseline before oral tofacitinib. From alopecia areata patients, peripheral blood was collected along with lesional scalp punch biopsies. After PBMCs were isolated by density centrifugation and stained for CD3, CD4 and CD8, a FACSAria was used to sort CD4+ and CD8+ T cells. The receptor was isolated from a human donor with alopecia areata. Sequenced here: CD4+ T cells sorted from blood, sampled at week 0. The chain is assembled from TRBV7-9 and TRBJ2-3; there is no confident call for the D gene. Here is the DNA: TGTGCCAGCAGCTTAATGACCATTTCAGATACGCAGTATTTT. This sequence encodes CASSLMTISDTQYF. The variable domain in full, with residues beyond the CDR3 obtained from the reference TRBV7-9 and TRBJ2-3 genes, is DTGVSQNPRHKITKRGQNVTFRCDPISEHNRLYWYRQTLGQGPEFLTYFQNEAQLEKSRLLSDRFSAERPKGSFSTLEIQRTEQGDSAMYLCASSLMTISDTQYFGPGTRLTVL.